This TCR beta chain was identified during a study of beta chain features in type 1 diabetes. Study-wide findings and caveats: There was a moderate but significant shortening of TCRB CDR3s in all four CD4+ subsets of Type 1 diabetes patients.

Using CD45RO/CCR7/CD25/CD127/CD95/CD27, CD4+ naive, central memory, regulatory and stem cell-like memory cells were sorted. Germline V CDR1 and CDR2: ENHRY, SYGVKD. The trim removed 2 bases at V and 4 bases at J, leaving 5 bases unmatched. This CDR3 contains 15 residues. On this clone itself: Antigen: not known.

Reverse transcription of all isolated RNA meant that expressed TCRB transcripts were sequenced. TCRdb's table, derived via immunoSEQ multiplex PCR, lists solely in-frame clones and lacks some. The sample lists 100,000 to 150,000 clones, 16% occurring once. V is TRBV10-3 and J is TRBJ2-5, with 9 bases aligning to TRBD2. What was sequenced was central memory CD4+ T cells from blood. This clonotype was obtained from a man aged 25-45 years with type 1 diabetes. The DNA for the CDR3 is TGTGCCATCAGTGAGGGCCTAGCGGGGCGAGAGACCCAGTACTTC. Translating it yields CAISEGLAGRETQYF.